The clone carrying this T cell receptor beta chain was recorded at least ten times. Its cognate antigen is unknown. The record originates from a study of Graves' ophthalmopathy and Graves' hyperthyroidism. Study information: Peripheral blood samples were taken at initial diagnosis, before any treatment.

Study-level results: Among thyroid clonotypes expanded above 0.001 frequency, most also appeared in blood.

The PBMCs originated from more than 8 ml of fresh peripheral blood. Germline V gene sequence: CDR1 MGHDK, CDR2 SYGVNS. Deletions cut 2 bases from V and 10 bases from J, with 12 bases between. CDR3 size: 14 residues. The authors amplified TCR beta CDR3 regions from RNA transcripts. RT-PCR was first run with HTBI primers, then multiplex PCR in a second round. In TCRdb, the multiplex PCR reads were re-called with MiXCR into one record per CDR3 protein. Of 150,000 or so distinct CDR3 sequences listed, 30% to 45% are singletons. V gene TRBV25-1 combines with J gene TRBJ1-6; D is undetermined. Sequencing was performed on peripheral blood. This clonotype was obtained from a middle-aged woman with Graves' ophthalmopathy. The CDR3 nucleotides read TGTGCCAGCAGTGAAGACGCGGGCGGGTCACCCCTCCACTTT. Protein product: CASSEDAGGSPLHF.